The T cell receptor beta chain described here comes from a study of CD8+CD57+ T cells in acquired aplastic anemia. Study context: Recorded DNA amounts for sorted CD4+ and CD8+ cells had an average of 3.2 ug. Study-level results: Researchers report that around 29 CD8+ CDR3 sequences appeared in both patients and controls.

Patients picked for sequencing had shown CD8+CD57+ cell expansion detected by flow cytometry. No patient had been given any therapy when blood was sampled. There are many counts of this clonotype. Its antigen is not known. TCR beta VDJ and CDR3 profiles were obtained from a genomic DNA template. MiXCR was run by TCRdb on the reads, yielding one entry per CDR3 protein. The sample yields hundreds of thousands of distinct CDR3 sequences, 47% seen once. This TCR was recovered from a human donor with aplastic anemia. The sample comprised sorted CD4+, CD8+, or CD8+CD57+ T cells (not recorded which) from PBMCs.

The CDR3 is CSAIDRGKSSYNSPLHF. CDR3 nucleotides: TGCAGTGCTATCGACAGGGGGAAGAGCTCCTATAATTCACCCCTCCACTTT. The chain uses TRBV20-1 and TRBJ1-6; 9 bases line up with TRBD1. The trim removed 4 bases at V and 0 bases at J, leaving 7 bases unmatched. The CDR3 covers 17 residues. The germline CDR1 and CDR2 sequences are DFQATT and SNEGSKA (reference sequence).